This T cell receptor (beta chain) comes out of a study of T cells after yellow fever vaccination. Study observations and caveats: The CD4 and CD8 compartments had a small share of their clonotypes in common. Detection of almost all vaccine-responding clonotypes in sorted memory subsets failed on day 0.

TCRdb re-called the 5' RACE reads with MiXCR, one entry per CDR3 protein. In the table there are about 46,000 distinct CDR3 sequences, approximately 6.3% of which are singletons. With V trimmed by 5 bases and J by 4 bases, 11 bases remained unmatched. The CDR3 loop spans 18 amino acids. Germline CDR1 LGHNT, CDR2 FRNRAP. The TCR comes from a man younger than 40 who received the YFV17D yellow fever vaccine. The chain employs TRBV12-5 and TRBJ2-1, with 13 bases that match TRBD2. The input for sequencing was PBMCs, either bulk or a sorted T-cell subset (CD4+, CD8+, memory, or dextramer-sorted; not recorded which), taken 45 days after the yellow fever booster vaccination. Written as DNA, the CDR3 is TGTGCTAGTGGTGGGACTAGCGGGACCCTTACGAATTACAATGAGCAGTTCTTC. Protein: CASGGTSGTLTNYNEQFF. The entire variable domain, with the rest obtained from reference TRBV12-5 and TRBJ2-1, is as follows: DARVTQTPRHKVTEMGQEVTMRCQPILGHNTVFWYRQTMMQGLELLAYFRNRAPLDDSGMPKDRFSAEMPDATLATLKIQPSEPRDSAVYFCASGGTSGTLTNYNEQFFGPGTRLTVL.